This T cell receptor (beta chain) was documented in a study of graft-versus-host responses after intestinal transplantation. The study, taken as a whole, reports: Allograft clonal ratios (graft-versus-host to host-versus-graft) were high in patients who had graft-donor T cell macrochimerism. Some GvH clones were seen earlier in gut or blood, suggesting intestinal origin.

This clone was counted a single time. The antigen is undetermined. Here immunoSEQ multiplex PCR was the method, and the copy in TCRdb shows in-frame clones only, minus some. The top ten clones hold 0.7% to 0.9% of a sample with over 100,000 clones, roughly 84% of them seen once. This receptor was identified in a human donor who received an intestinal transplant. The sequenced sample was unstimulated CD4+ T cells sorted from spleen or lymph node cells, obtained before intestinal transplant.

The DNA of the CDR3 is TGTGCCAGCAGCCAAGGCGCAGCGAATAGCCGAATCGTTAGCTATGGCTACACCTTC. It encodes CASSQGAANSRIVSYGYTF. The rearrangement joins TRBV4-2 to TRBJ1-2; D unclear. Trimming removed 1 base at V and 4 bases at J, with 25 bases between. This CDR3 has 19 amino acids. Germline V lookup: CDR1 LGHNA, CDR2 YNFKEQ.